Sequencing of this T cell receptor (beta chain) was carried out in a study of blood T cell repertoires in COVID-19. Study in general: PBMCs, B-cell-depleted T cells, or T cells provided the cDNA or gDNA that made up the material.

CDR1 MDHEN and CDR2 SYDVKM come from the germline V gene. The CDR3 consists of 13 residues. Study processing details: Estimation of nucleated cell counts relied on the amplification of reference gene primers. The table came from immunoSEQ multiplex PCR; TCRdb's copy has only in-frame clones and leaves some out. That table is the source of V, J and clone size, and D and trimming were worked out from the DNA. The sample lists around 100,000 clones; about 87% were seen once. The sample was peripheral blood. V gene TRBV28 combines with J gene TRBJ1-6; 7 bases line up with TRBD1. The TCR comes from a human donor in a cohort sampled during active COVID-19. The CDR3 DNA is TGTTCAACCGCAGGGGGTTCTGATTCACCCCTCCACTTT. Its translation is CSTAGGSDSPLHF.